This T cell receptor beta chain came from a study of Graves' ophthalmopathy and Graves' hyperthyroidism. Aged 18 to 65, the patients with hyperthyroidism had under 2 months' duration and were newly diagnosed. Uncontrolled infections, pregnancy, lactation or other autoimmune diseases led to patient exclusion. Using RNA transcripts, the TCR beta CDR3 regions were amplified. First-round RT-PCR employed HTBI primers, with a second-round multiplex PCR after it. TCRdb re-analysed the multiplex PCR reads in MiXCR, keeping a single row per CDR3 protein. The sample comprises roughly 1.1 million distinct CDR3 sequences, about 40% of which are singletons, and around 10% rests with the top ten. Germline lookup yields CDR1 SGHVS and CDR2 FQNEAQ. This CDR3 is built from 16 residues. This clonotype was observed a handful of times. Its ends do not fully match the called genes, so a read error is possible.

The sequence was collected from an adult man with Graves' hyperthyroidism. The V call is TRBV7-8, the J call TRBJ1-1; D might be TRBD1 (6 bases). The sample taken for sequencing was peripheral blood or thyroid tissue (not recorded which). The CDR3 region is CASSSRDTLMNTEVFF. The CDR3 DNA sequence: TGTGCCAGCAGCTCCCGGGACACCTTAATGAACACTGAAGTTTTCTTT. The full variable domain, its missing parts supplied by reference TRBV7-8 and TRBJ1-1, is GAGVSQSPRYKVAKRGQDVALRCDPISGHVSLFWYQQALGQGPEFLTYFQNEAQLDKSGLPSDRFFAERPEGSVSTLKIQRTQQEDSAVYLCASSSRDTLMNTEVFFGQGTRLTVV.